This T cell receptor beta chain emerged from a study of shared clonotypes between healthy human individuals. As defined, naive CD8 cells were CD45RO-negative and positively selected for CCR7, with terminally differentiated effector memory CD45RA+ cells excluded. TCRdb keeps only in-frame clones here, not all; method: immunoSEQ multiplex PCR. In the table there are approximately 810,000 clones, 80% to 95% of which are singletons. Material for sequencing was naive CD8+ T cells sorted from blood. This receptor was taken from a man aged 25 to 40 in good health.

Here the CDR3 reads CASTSGEGNQPQHF. CDR3 nucleotide sequence: TGTGCCAGCACCTCAGGGGAGGGCAATCAGCCCCAGCATTTT. The chain links TRBV6-6 to TRBJ1-5; D is perhaps TRBD1 (6 bases). Germline V gene lookup returns CDR1 MNHNY and CDR2 SVGAGI (reference sequence). Trimming cost V 7 bases and J 2 bases, with 12 bases left between them. This CDR3 region has 14 residues.